The clone carrying this TCR beta chain has just one count. This sample is drawn from a study of T cell changes during pregnancy in multiple sclerosis. Clones were sequenced by immunoSEQ multiplex PCR, and TCRdb holds only the in-frame ones, with some missing. The data contain about 100,000 clones, approximately 92% of them singletons. This TCR was recovered from a female donor with multiple sclerosis, enrolled in a pregnancy study. Source: peripheral blood, taken after pregnancy.

Here the CDR3 DNA reads TGTGCCAGCAGTGCTACAGGGGCAGAGACCCAGTACTTC. Protein product: CASSATGAETQYF. The chain is built from TRBV2 and TRBJ2-5; 7 nucleotides match TRBD1. Germline-derived CDR1 and CDR2 are SNHLY and FYNNEI. J lost 4 bases, V lost 4 bases, and 3 bases had no gene match. The length of the CDR3 is 13 residues.